These T cell receptor beta chains were read from a single sample in a study of T cells after yellow fever vaccination. From the 5' RACE reads, TCRdb called clonotypes with MiXCR, one entry per CDR3 protein. The sample includes 610,000 or so distinct CDR3 sequences, over 9% of them seen just once. This specimen consisted of PBMCs, obtained on the day of the yellow fever booster vaccination. The receptors derive from a man aged 25 to 40 who received the YFV17D yellow fever vaccine. CDR3s leave out the opening cysteine and the closing phenylalanine or tryptophan. A D gene is named only where the DNA matches it firmly.

d_call v_call cdr3_aa
- TRBV6-6 ASMRVETQY
- TRBV20-1 SARRQDQETQY
- TRBV12-3/TRBV12-4 ASSSGRGRAF
TRBD1 TRBV20-1 SAWTGDNSPLH
TRBD2 TRBV13 TFSSGLAGDPYTGELF
TRBD2 TRBV14 ASSGWTSGSYNEQF
- TRBV29-1 SVGTRGSYEQY
TRBD2 TRBV29-1 SVDVAGGAYEQY
- TRBV18 ASSPQWSVTDTQY
TRBD2 TRBV7-6 ASSLALGGTSLSGSYEQY
- TRBV6-2/TRBV6-3 ASSYGAEPLPSTDTQY
- TRBV29-1 SVSGVERNIQY
TRBD2 TRBV27 ASRGLAGGYNEQF
- TRBV12-3/TRBV12-4 ATQQDLRTDTQY
TRBD2 TRBV11-2 ASSLVLSGLAEETQY
- TRBV12-3/TRBV12-4 ASNRGGEGPTDTQY
- TRBV29-1 SVAVNRETEAF
- TRBV12-3/TRBV12-4 ASSSLLIRRNYGYT
TRBD1 TRBV6-1 ASRDTGQGYEQY
- TRBV5-1 ASSLTSSYEQY
TRBD2 TRBV20-1 SATPTSGSAREQY
- TRBV6-5 ASSYRRDTPYNEQF
TRBD2 TRBV20-1 SARDSGTDTQY
TRBD2 TRBV7-6 ASSMASGGYTGELF
TRBD2 TRBV2 ASRTSGSGNEQF
- TRBV12-3/TRBV12-4 ATRRGRGDTEAF
- TRBV12-3/TRBV12-4 ASSSRGISNQPQH
- TRBV29-1 SVGGLYAYEQY
TRBD2 TRBV12-3/TRBV12-4 ATGGLAHEQY
- TRBV6-8 ASRRQPRGGQFF
- TRBV30 AWSRPGTPTQH
TRBD1 TRBV6-1 ASRPTGTGFSPLH
- TRBV3-1 ASSTSTSPTGGIEDETQY
- TRBV7-2 ASSFEQPRTEAF
TRBD2 TRBV5-5 ASSLDAGGPTDTQY
- TRBV7-9 ASSPRDSVSSYEQY
- TRBV30 AWSVLRRTGELF
- TRBV20-1 SARDPRQRNQPQH
TRBD2 TRBV7-6 ASSLNSPGTSGRIGEQF
- TRBV28 ASSLNYQPQH
TRBD2 TRBV20-1 SASSAGRDYEQY
TRBD2 TRBV11-1 ASSLGLAGGPSSYNEQF
- TRBV27 ASSLQGRDPETQY
- TRBV5-1 ASSLGERLYGYT
- TRBV10-3 AISEEQLYEQY
- TRBV7-2 ASSLSAGTGGYT
TRBD2 TRBV18 ASSLVISGAQETQY
TRBD2 TRBV4-2 ASSQDFTSGSSYEQY
- TRBV5-1 ASSTGSGNEQF
TRBD2 TRBV6-1 ASTAGGQGETQY
- TRBV6-2/TRBV6-3 ASSLWSGATTYEQY
- TRBV25-1 ASRPNNEKLF